The following is a T cell receptor (beta chain) sequence with its context. Its cognate antigen is unknown. The data originate from a study of T-cell memory formation after mild COVID-19. With 5 bases clipped from V and 12 bases from J, the junction kept 6 bases outside the gene matches. Germline CDR1 and CDR2: SGHTA and FQGNSA. This CDR3 has 11 residues. Study conclusions and caveats: Some responding clones appeared in pre-infection memory, suggesting cross-reactive memory joined.

TCR alpha and TCR beta cDNA libraries carrying sample barcodes and UMIs were produced by 5'RACE using constant-segment primers. TCRdb re-analysed the 5' RACE reads in MiXCR, keeping a single row per CDR3 protein. The sample holds 550,000 to 700,000 distinct CDR3 sequences, over 15% seen once. The chain uses TRBV7-2 and TRBJ1-1; 7 nucleotides align to TRBD1. The specimen sequenced was PBMCs or a T cell subset sorted from them (not recorded which). This TCR came from an adult woman who had mild COVID-19 (a few samples of this study predate the infection). Cell type and time point are not known. The CDR3 protein is CASSRQGETFF. CDR3 DNA: TGTGCCAGCAGCAGACAGGGTGAGACTTTCTTT.